The 19 T cell receptor beta chains listed next were all sequenced from one sample in a study of shared clonotypes between healthy human individuals. The table came from immunoSEQ multiplex PCR; TCRdb's copy has only in-frame clones and leaves some out. The sample has about 490,000 clones, 81% seen once. Sequenced: PBMCs. The receptor source for this set is a woman between 40 and 50 years old in good health. Some clones in this sample may be carry-over from other donors' samples.

The chain couples TRBV14 to TRBJ2-7; 10 bases match TRBD2. Trimming took 0 bases from V and 6 from J; bases not matched to a gene: 5. CDR1 and CDR2 (germline): SGHDN, FVKESK. The length of the CDR3 is 15 residues. The CDR3 DNA reads as TGTGCCAGCAGCCAAGAGACACTAGCGGGACTCGAGCAGTACTTC. The encoded protein is CASSQETLAGLEQYF.

CDR3: CASGHRDSTNQPQHF. In DNA, the CDR3 is TGTGCTAGTGGTCACCGGGACAGTACAAATCAGCCCCAGCATTTT. This chain uses TRBV12-5 with TRBJ1-5; 7 bases align to TRBD1. In germline, CDR1 is LGHNT, CDR2 FRNRAP. The CDR3 consists of 15 residues. V lost 5 bases and J lost 4; bases outside the gene matches: 8.

The chain couples TRBV5-1 to TRBJ2-1, with 14 bases fitting TRBD2. Germline V gene sequence: CDR1 SGHRS, CDR2 YFSETQ. V dropped 1 base and J dropped 3; count of bases not matched to a gene: 3. The CDR3 contains 17 residues. The CDR3 coding sequence is TGCGCCAGCAGCTTGCGAGGACTAGCGGGGGGCTACAATGAGCAGTTCTTC. Translation: CASSLRGLAGGYNEQFF.

The chain uses TRBV2 and TRBJ2-4; maybe TRBD2 (5 bases). V lost 1 base and J lost 9, with 16 bases in between. This CDR3 region has 15 residues. CDR1 and CDR2 (germline): SNHLY, FYNNEI. CDR3 amino acids: CASSEGSGVGGIQYF. Here the CDR3 DNA reads TGTGCCAGCAGTGAAGGGTCCGGGGTCGGCGGCATTCAGTACTTC. The full variable domain, in which reference TRBV2 and TRBJ2-4 provide the parts outside the CDR3, is EPEVTQTPSHQVTQMGQEVILRCVPISNHLYFYWYRQILGQKVEFLVSFYNNEISEKSEIFDDQFSVERPDGSNFTLKIRSTKLEDSAMYFCASSEGSGVGGIQYFGAGTRLSVL.

V gene TRBV10-3 combines with J gene TRBJ2-7, with D uncertain. V gave up 10 bases and J gave up 6 bases, with 19 bases separating them. The CDR3 covers 13 residues. Looked up from germline, CDR1 is ENHRY and CDR2 is SYGVKD. CDR3 DNA sequence: TGTGCCACCCAGGCGGCCCAACCCTTCGAGCAGTACTTC. Translated: CATQAAQPFEQYF.

In this sample, this clone turned up once. The V and J genes are TRBV19 and TRBJ2-7; 11 bases are a match to TRBD1. CDR3 size: 14 residues. V lost 10 bases to trimming and J lost 3 bases; unmatched junction nucleotides: 8. The germline V gene has CDR1 LNHDA and CDR2 SQIVND (reference sequence). For the CDR3, the DNA is TGTGCCACCAACCCGGGACAGGGGGGCTACGAGCAGTACTTC. It encodes CATNPGQGGYEQYF.

The V call is TRBV30, the J call TRBJ2-1, with D possibly being TRBD2 (6 bases). Germline values: CDR1 GTSNPN, CDR2 SVGIG (reference sequence). V lost 1 base and J lost 9, with 13 bases in between. CDR3 length: 13 residues. CDR3: CAWSGLVLSEQFF. The CDR3 region has the DNA TGTGCCTGGAGTGGACTAGTTCTGAGTGAGCAGTTCTTC.

The chain has TRBV7-2 and TRBJ2-7; D gene unclear. V was pared by 6 bases and J by 4 bases, with 10 bases between. The length of the CDR3 is 12 residues. From germline, CDR1 is SGHTA and CDR2 FQGNSA. CDR3 DNA sequence: TGTGCCAGCAGTTCCGGAGCGTACGAGCAGTACTTC. It codes for CASSSGAYEQYF.

This chain connects TRBV18 to TRBJ2-3; 9 nucleotides line up with TRBD1. V dropped 3 bases and J dropped 1; count of bases not matched to a gene: 5. Germline lookup yields CDR1 KGHSH and CDR2 LQKENI. This CDR3 contains 16 residues. CDR3 region: CASSPATGGRTDTQYF. CDR3 coding DNA: TGTGCCAGCTCACCGGCGACAGGGGGGCGCACAGATACGCAGTATTTT.

This clone has more than one count but fewer than ten. This chain uses TRBV30 with TRBJ2-5, with TRBD2 matching 8 bases. Looked up from germline, CDR1 is GTSNPN and CDR2 is SVGIG (reference sequence). Trimming cost V 2 bases and J 2 bases; bases outside gene matches: 7. This CDR3 region has 15 residues. The CDR3 protein is CAWSKAGVLQETQYF. CDR3 in DNA: TGTGCCTGGAGTAAAGCGGGAGTGTTACAAGAGACCCAGTACTTC.

A word on this clone: A read error may explain this, as a much larger clone is one base away. The chain employs TRBV5-1 and TRBJ2-7; 7 positions agree with TRBD2. J lost 4 bases, V lost 4 bases, and 14 bases had no gene match. CDR3 length: 16 residues. Per the germline V gene, CDR1 is SGHRS and CDR2 is YFSETQ. CDR3 DNA: TGCGCCAGCAGCCCAGGACTAGTGGGAGTAGCATACGAGCAGTACTTC. Translation: CASSPGLVGVAYEQYF.

This clone was observed a single time. A single base is all that separates this from a far larger clone, so a read error is likely. The CDR3 reads CASSPLGRDRPQHF. CDR3 coding DNA: TGTGCCAGCAGTCCACTCGGGCGAGATCGGCCCCAGCATTTT. The chain has TRBV27 and TRBJ1-5, with D unclear. V lost 5 bases, J lost 9 bases, and 17 bases lay in between. CDR1 is MNHEY, CDR2 SMNVEV, per germline (reference sequence). CDR3 length equals 14 residues.

To note about this clone: A far larger clone is one base from this, pointing to a likely read error. The chain combines TRBV2 with TRBJ1-2; no clear D gene. V was shortened by 6 bases and J by 3 bases, with 11 bases between the two germline ends. CDR1 and CDR2 from the germline V gene are SNHLY and FYNNEI. The CDR3 is 13 residues long. The CDR3 DNA follows: TGTGCCAGCAGATTGACATGTTACTATGGCTACACCTTC. This sequence encodes CASRLTCYYGYTF.

J is TRBJ2-7 and V is TRBV28, with 11 nucleotides matching TRBD2. The length of the CDR3 is 16 residues. Germline CDR1 is MDHEN and CDR2 is SYDVKM. Germline trimming cut 10 bases from V and 0 bases from J; bases unmatched to any gene: 11. CDR3 DNA: TGTGCCATCCAAACGCTGGGACTAGCGGCCTCCTACGAGCAGTACTTC. Encoded protein: CAIQTLGLAASYEQYF.

J is TRBJ2-5 and V is TRBV7-8, with 11 positions matching TRBD2. This CDR3 has 16 amino acids. Germline assignment: CDR1 SGHVS and CDR2 FQNEAQ. With 6 bases clipped from V and 5 bases from J, the junction kept 11 bases outside the gene matches. Here the CDR3 DNA reads TGTGCCAGCAGGCCCAGAACTAGCGGGAGAAGCGAGACCCAGTACTTC. Translating it yields CASRPRTSGRSETQYF.

Notes on this clone: This likely traces to a read error, being one base from a far larger clone. The chain combines TRBV28 with TRBJ1-1; D is unclear. Germline V gives CDR1 MDHEN, CDR2 SYDVKM. The CDR3 is 17 residues long. Trimming stripped 2 bases from V and 1 base from J, with 17 bases between. CDR3 sequence reads: CASSLLAKQTSNTEAFF. The CDR3, as DNA: TGTGCCAGCAGTTTACTTGCTAAACAGACCTCGAACACTGAAGCTTTCTTT.

The rearrangement links TRBV2 to TRBJ2-7; 7 bases are shared with TRBD1. The V segment lost 7 bases and the J segment 4 bases; nucleotides outside the gene matches: 10. This CDR3 region has 14 residues. In germline, CDR1 is SNHLY, CDR2 FYNNEI. The CDR3 protein is CASILDRIGYEQYF. The CDR3 DNA sequence: TGTGCCAGCATCTTGGACAGGATAGGGTACGAGCAGTACTTC.

The chain's CDR3 is CASSLTRTSSTDTQYF. CDR3 nucleotide sequence: TGCGCCAGCAGCTTGACCAGAACTAGCTCCACAGATACGCAGTATTTT. The V and J genes are TRBV5-1 and TRBJ2-3; perhaps TRBD2 as D (6 bases). Deletions cut 1 base from V and 2 bases from J, with 14 bases between. The CDR3 has 16 residues. CDR1 and CDR2 from the germline V gene are SGHRS and YFSETQ.

Comment on this clone: Given a far larger clone just one base away, this is likely a sequencing read error. V gene TRBV10-1 combines with J gene TRBJ2-7; D remains ambiguous. The CDR3 loop spans 12 amino acids. Germline lookup yields CDR1 WNHNN and CDR2 SYGVQD (reference sequence). CDR3 nucleotide sequence: TGCGCCAGCACCCTAACGGGCTACGAGCAGTGCTTC. It encodes CASTLTGYEQCF.